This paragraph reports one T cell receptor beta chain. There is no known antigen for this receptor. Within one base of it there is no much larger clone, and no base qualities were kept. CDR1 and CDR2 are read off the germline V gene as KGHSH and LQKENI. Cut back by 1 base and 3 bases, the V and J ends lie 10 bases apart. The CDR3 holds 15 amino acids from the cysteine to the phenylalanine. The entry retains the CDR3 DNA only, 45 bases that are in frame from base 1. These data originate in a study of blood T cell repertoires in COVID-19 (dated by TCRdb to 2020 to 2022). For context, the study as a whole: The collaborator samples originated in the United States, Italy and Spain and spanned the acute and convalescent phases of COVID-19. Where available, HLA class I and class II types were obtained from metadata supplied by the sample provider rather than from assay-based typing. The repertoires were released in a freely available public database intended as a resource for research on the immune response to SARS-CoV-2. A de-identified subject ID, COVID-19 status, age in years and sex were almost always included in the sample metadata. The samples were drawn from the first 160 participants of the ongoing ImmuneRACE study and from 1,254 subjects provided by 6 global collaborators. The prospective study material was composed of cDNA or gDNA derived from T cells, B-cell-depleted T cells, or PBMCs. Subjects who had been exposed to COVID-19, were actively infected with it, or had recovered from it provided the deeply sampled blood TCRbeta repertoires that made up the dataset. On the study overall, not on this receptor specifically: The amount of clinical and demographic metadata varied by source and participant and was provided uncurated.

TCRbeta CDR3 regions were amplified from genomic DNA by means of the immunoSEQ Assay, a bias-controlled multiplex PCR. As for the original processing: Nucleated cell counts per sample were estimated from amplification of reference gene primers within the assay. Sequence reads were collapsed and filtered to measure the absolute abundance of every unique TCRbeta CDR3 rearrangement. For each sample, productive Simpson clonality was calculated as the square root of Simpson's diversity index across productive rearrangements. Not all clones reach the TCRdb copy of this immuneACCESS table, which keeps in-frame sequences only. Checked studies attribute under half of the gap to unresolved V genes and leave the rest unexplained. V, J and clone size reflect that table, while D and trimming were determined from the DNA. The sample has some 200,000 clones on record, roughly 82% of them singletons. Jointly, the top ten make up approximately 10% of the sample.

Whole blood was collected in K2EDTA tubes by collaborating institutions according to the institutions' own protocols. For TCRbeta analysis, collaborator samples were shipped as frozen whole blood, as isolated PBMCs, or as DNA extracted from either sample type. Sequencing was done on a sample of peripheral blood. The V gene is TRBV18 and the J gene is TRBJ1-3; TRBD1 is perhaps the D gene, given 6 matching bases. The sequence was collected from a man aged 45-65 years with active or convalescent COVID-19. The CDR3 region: CASSPLSGVGNTIYF. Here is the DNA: TGTGCCAGCTCACCACTTTCAGGGGTTGGAAACACCATATATTTT.